This TCR beta chain was identified in a study of CD4 T cells in relation to SARS-CoV-2 and coronaviruses. Sequencing was performed with immunoSEQ multiplex PCR; in TCRdb, only in-frame clones are kept and a portion is missing. The sample includes over 40,000 clones, nearly 85% of them seen just once. The CDR3 contains 15 residues. J was trimmed by 5 bases and V by 6 bases; bases with no gene match: 13. Germline assignment: CDR1 SGHRS and CDR2 YFSETQ. About this clone itself: The antigen remains undetermined.

V is TRBV5-1 and J is TRBJ1-1; 7 bases fit TRBD1. Material: naive CD4+ T cells from PBMCs, cultured in vitro. As for subset: naive CD4+ T cells isolated by negative enrichment. This TCR derives from an adult with COVID-19. The CDR3 region is CASTQSPGGQTEAFF. The DNA of the CDR3 is TGCGCCAGCACCCAATCCCCAGGGGGACAGACTGAAGCTTTCTTT.